These 12 T cell receptor beta chains share one sample of origin, sequenced in a study of liver allograft versus peripheral blood T cells. Study background: Transplanted livers held T cell receptor repertoires, and these were compared with repertoires in recipients' peripheral blood.

MiXCR, run by TCRdb on the reads, gives a single entry per CDR3 protein. The table includes about 7,900 distinct CDR3 sequences, about 20% detected once. These TCRs come from a human patient who had a liver transplant. Certain T cells may be donor cells from the graft.

This clonotype is classed as medium-sized (0.01 to 0.1%). V usage is TRBV9 and J usage is TRBJ1-1, with D perhaps matching TRBD1 (5 bases). Germline V CDR1 and CDR2: SGDLS, YYNGEE. Trimming removed 3 bases from V and 10 bases from J, with 25 bases in between. The CDR3 totals 16 residues. CDR3 nucleotide sequence: TGTGCCAGCAGCGAGCAGGGAATAAGTATCCCCACAAGAGCTTTCTTT. Translation gives CASSEQGISIPTRAFF.

This clonotype was recorded at least ten times. The chain employs TRBV5-6 and TRBJ1-1, with D unclear. CDR3 length: 11 amino acids. V dropped 3 bases and J dropped 4 bases, with 4 bases sitting between them. Germline V gives CDR1 SGHDT, CDR2 YYEEEE. The CDR3 loop reads CASSYSTEAFF. Here the CDR3 DNA reads TGTGCCAGCAGCTATAGCACTGAAGCTTTCTTT.

This chain joins TRBV20-1 and TRBJ2-7, with 9 bases identical to TRBD1. After removal of 2 bases from V and 2 bases from J, the junction contained 22 bases not matched to a gene. The CDR3 spans 20 residues. In germline, CDR1 is DFQATT, CDR2 SNEGSKA (reference sequence). This CDR3 is CSARRISRDRVDLGPYEQYF. The CDR3 DNA reads as TGCAGTGCTAGACGAATCTCACGGGACAGGGTCGACCTTGGCCCCTACGAGCAGTACTTC.

This chain connects TRBV12-3 or TRBV12-4 to TRBJ2-7, with a tentative D call TRBD2 (5 bases). The CDR3 length is 12 residues. V was cut by 5 bases and J by 2 bases, with 7 bases left in between. The CDR3 DNA sequence: TGTGCCAGCAGTCCCGGGACCTACGAGCAGTACTTC. It translates to CASSPGTYEQYF.

J is TRBJ1-1 and V is TRBV19; D is possibly TRBD1 (5 bases). The V gene's germline CDR1 is LNHDA and CDR2 SQIVND (reference sequence). The CDR3 spans 13 residues. Trimming removed 5 bases at V and 6 bases at J, with 13 bases between. The CDR3 loop reads CASSWRGSPEAFF. CDR3 in DNA: TGTGCCAGTAGTTGGAGGGGATCGCCTGAAGCTTTCTTT.

This clonotype was detected only a few times. The chain uses TRBV10-3 and TRBJ2-7, with D possibly called TRBD1 or TRBD2 (5 bases each). CDR1 and CDR2 (germline): ENHRY, SYGVKD. CDR3 length equals 14 residues. Trimming took off 10 bases at V and 2 bases at J, with 18 bases between the two ends. This CDR3 is CATWGSDGAYEQYF. The CDR3 nucleotides read TGTGCCACCTGGGGGTCGGACGGGGCCTACGAGCAGTACTTC.

This clonotype was detected only a few times. The chain joins TRBV7-3 to TRBJ2-1; 9 bases line up with TRBD2. This CDR3 contains 15 residues. J was trimmed by 4 bases and V by 2 bases; bases with no gene match: 3. Germline values: CDR1 SGHTA, CDR2 FQGTGA. The DNA for the CDR3 is TGTGCCAGCAGCTTAGCGGGGGGGCCGTACAATGAGCAGTTCTTC. It translates to CASSLAGGPYNEQFF.

In its sample, this clonotype ranks as medium-sized. The rearrangement uses TRBV7-2 and TRBJ1-4; tentative D call: TRBD1 (5 bases). CDR3 size: 16 residues. Deletions cut 10 bases from V and 4 bases from J, with 22 bases between. CDR1 is SGHTA, CDR2 FQGNSA, per germline. Here the CDR3 DNA reads TGTGCCACCTCTGTGGGTGGGGACTTTTTTAATGAAAAACTGTTTTTT. It yields the protein CATSVGGDFFNEKLFF. Using reference TRBV7-2 and TRBJ1-4 for the parts outside the CDR3, the full variable domain is GAGVSQSPSNKVTEKGKDVELRCDPISGHTALYWYRQSLGQGLEFLIYFQGNSAPDKSGLPSDRFSAERTGGSVSTLTIQRTQQEDSAVYLCATSVGGDFFNEKLFFGSGTQLSVL.

This clonotype was observed a handful of times. The CDR3 nucleotides are TGTGCCAGCAGTTCAGCGAACACTGAAGCTTTCTTT. It yields the protein CASSSANTEAFF. The chain has TRBV12-3 or TRBV12-4 and TRBJ1-1, with D hard to call. Trimming took 4 bases from V and 1 from J, leaving 4 bases between them. CDR3 length: 12 amino acids.

This clonotype was observed once. A much larger clone lies one base from this, so it may be a read error. The chain joins TRBV6-5 to TRBJ2-2; D may be TRBD1 (5 bases). The CDR3 covers 17 residues. CDR1 is MNHEY, CDR2 SVGAGI, per germline. CDR3 in DNA: TGTGTCAGCAGTTACGGGTTAGGACAATTGAACACCGGGGAGCTGTTTTTT. Translated: CVSSYGLGQLNTGELFF.

This clonotype was counted only a few times. DNA of the CDR3: TGTGCCAGCAGCCAAACACACAGGGGGGGTTACGAGCAGTACTTC. Its protein product is CASSQTHRGGYEQYF. V is TRBV14 and J is TRBJ2-7, with D possibly matching TRBD1 (8 bases). CDR3 length: 15 residues. Trimming removed 2 bases from V and 4 bases from J, with 15 bases in between. Per germline, CDR1 SGHDN and CDR2 FVKESK.

The table lists this clonotype with many counts. V usage is TRBV20-1 and J usage is TRBJ2-1; D remains unclear. From germline, CDR1 is DFQATT and CDR2 SNEGSKA (reference sequence). This CDR3 spans 14 amino acids. V was cut by 0 bases and J by 10 bases, with 16 bases left in between. CDR3 sequence (DNA): TGCAGTGCTAGAGATAGTTCAGGTTCCGTAGAGCAGTTCTTC. It translates to CSARDSSGSVEQFF.